This passage covers 14 T cell receptor beta chains from one sample sequenced in a study of T cell responses to AZD1222 COVID-19 vaccine (dated by TCRdb to the early 2020s). Receptor libraries were prepared by the immunoSEQ multiplex PCR assay. The source is immuneACCESS, and TCRdb retained only in-frame sequences with V and J called. Part of the clones is not carried over; for the studies checked, unresolved V genes explain less than half of this, and the remainder is unexplained. In all, the sample holds roughly 120,000 clones, and around 93% of those were seen once. The biggest ten clones account for 7% to 9% of the sample. Sample time point, as interpreted from the label and publication: baseline before first vaccination. The input for sequencing was peripheral blood, taken on day 0 of AZD1222 vaccination. The receptors originated from an adult in good health.

The chain joins TRBV6-5 to TRBJ2-1; 10 bases align to TRBD1. The CDR3 covers 15 residues. The germline CDR1 and CDR2 sequences are MNHEY and SVGAGI. V shed 4 bases and J 1 base; nucleotides not matched to a gene: 1. The DNA of the CDR3 is TGTGCCAGCAGTTGGGACAGGGGTTCCTACAATGAGCAGTTCTTC. Encoded protein: CASSWDRGSYNEQFF.

The chain links TRBV5-4 to TRBJ2-7; D is unresolved. The CDR3 is 11 amino acids. Trimming removed 4 bases at V and 5 bases at J, with 7 bases between. CDR1 is SGHNT and CDR2 is YYREEE in the germline V gene (reference sequence). For the CDR3, the DNA is TGTGCCAGCAGCGTCCGGGACGAGCAGTACTTC. Translated: CASSVRDEQYF.

This clone was recorded only once. The J gene is TRBJ2-3, the V gene TRBV13; D is ambiguous. Per the germline V gene, CDR1 is PRHDT and CDR2 is FYEKMQ (reference sequence). The CDR3 length is 13 residues. V lost 4 bases to trimming and J lost 8 bases, with 13 bases between them. CDR3 in amino acids: CASSWAGRGTQYF. The DNA for the CDR3 is TGTGCCAGCAGCTGGGCCGGGCGAGGTACGCAGTATTTT.

The rearrangement joins TRBV3-1 (or the pseudogene TRBV3-2) to TRBJ1-2; TRBD1 matches at 9 bases. V gave up 1 base and J gave up 7 bases; unmatched junction bases: 13. This CDR3 region has 17 residues. The V gene's germline CDR1 is LGHDT and CDR2 YNNKEL (reference sequence). CDR3 nucleotides: TGTGCCAGCAGCCAAGGATGGGCGGGACAGGGTTCCTCTGGCTACACCTTC. It codes for CASSQGWAGQGSSGYTF.

The chain combines TRBV6-2 or TRBV6-3 with TRBJ2-1; 12 nucleotides line up with TRBD1. In germline, CDR1 is MNHEY, CDR2 SVGEGT. CDR3 size: 16 residues. J gave up 8 bases and V 2 bases, and 7 bases lay outside the gene matches. CDR3 loop: CASSYLGTGGFDEQFF. Here the CDR3 DNA reads TGTGCCAGCAGTTACCTCGGGACAGGGGGCTTCGATGAGCAGTTCTTC.

V and J are TRBV5-4 and TRBJ2-1, with TRBD2 matching over 7 bases. Germline assignment: CDR1 SGHNT and CDR2 YYREEE (reference sequence). The CDR3 is 14 amino acids. J was trimmed by 9 bases and V by 0 bases; bases with no gene match: 6. DNA of the CDR3: TGTGCCAGCAGCTTGGATGGGAGGGCCAGTGAGCAGTTCTTC. Protein: CASSLDGRASEQFF. The whole variable domain, remainder taken from reference TRBV5-4 and TRBJ2-1, is ETGVTQSPTHLIKTRGQQVTLRCSSQSGHNTVSWYQQALGQGPQFIFQYYREEENGRGNFPPRFSGLQFPNYSSELNVNALELDDSALYLCASSLDGRASEQFFGPGTRLTVL.

The rearrangement uses TRBV3-1 (or the pseudogene TRBV3-2) and TRBJ2-3; 9 bases fit TRBD2. Trimming cost V 1 base and J 3 bases; bases outside gene matches: 5. Germline V lookup: CDR1 LGHDT, CDR2 YNNKEL (reference sequence). The CDR3 consists of 16 residues. CDR3 bases: TGTGCCAGCAGCCAAGGCGGCGGGGGGGCAACAGATACGCAGTATTTT. This codes for CASSQGGGGATDTQYF.

In this sample, this clone turned up once. J is TRBJ2-2 and V is TRBV9; either TRBD1 or TRBD2 may fit D (6 bases each). V lost 0 bases and J 4 bases, leaving 10 bases between the germline ends. Per germline, CDR1 SGDLS and CDR2 YYNGEE. The CDR3 covers 15 residues. CDR3 in amino acids: CASSVAGAPTGELFF. CDR3 nucleotide sequence: TGTGCCAGCAGCGTAGCGGGGGCACCCACCGGGGAGCTGTTTTTT. Complete variable domain (other parts from reference TRBV9 and TRBJ2-2): DSGVTQTPKHLITATGQRVTLRCSPRSGDLSVYWYQQSLDQGLQFLIQYYNGEERAKGNILERFSAQQFPDLHSELNLSSLELGDSALYFCASSVAGAPTGELFFGEGSRLTVL.

The chain has TRBV7-2 and TRBJ2-3; a possible D gene is TRBD2 (6 bases). The V gene lost 4 bases and the J gene lost 4 bases, with 9 bases spanning the gap. Germline CDR1 is SGHTA and CDR2 is FQGNSA. This CDR3 comprises 13 residues. CDR3 sequence reads: CASSSREADTQYF. The CDR3, as DNA: TGTGCCAGCAGCTCCAGGGAGGCAGATACGCAGTATTTT.

The CDR3 DNA reads as TGCGCCAGCAGCCTAACTCTAGCGGGGGGGCCCAATGAGCAGTTCTTC. Translating it yields CASSLTLAGGPNEQFF. The chain links TRBV5-1 to TRBJ2-1; 12 nucleotides line up with TRBD2. V lost 4 bases, J lost 6 bases, and 8 bases stayed unmatched. The CDR3 length is 16 residues. Germline V gene sequence: CDR1 SGHRS, CDR2 YFSETQ.

This chain uses TRBV18 with TRBJ1-4, with D hard to call. V lost 6 bases and J 6 bases, leaving 17 bases between the germline ends. Germline V CDR1 and CDR2: KGHSH, LQKENI. The CDR3 has 15 amino acids. CDR3 coding DNA: TGTGCCAGCTCTCAGATGCGGGCGGAAGATGAAAAACTGTTTTTT. Translated: CASSQMRAEDEKLFF.

The V call is TRBV7-9, the J call TRBJ1-2, with D perhaps TRBD1 (5 bases). V was pared by 5 bases and J by 2 bases, with 9 bases between. The germline gives CDR1 SEHNR, CDR2 FQNEAQ (reference sequence). The CDR3 is 13 amino acids. The chain's CDR3 is CASSTGQNYGYTF. The CDR3 DNA reads TGTGCCAGCAGCACTGGACAAAACTATGGCTACACCTTC. The full variable domain, completed using reference TRBV7-9 and TRBJ1-2, is DTGVSQNPRHKITKRGQNVTFRCDPISEHNRLYWYRQTLGQGPEFLTYFQNEAQLEKSRLLSDRFSAERPKGSFSTLEIQRTEQGDSAMYLCASSTGQNYGYTFGSGTRLTVV.

V usage is TRBV9 and J usage is TRBJ1-6, with 7 bases fitting TRBD1. Germline CDR1 reads SGDLS; CDR2 reads YYNGEE. With V trimmed by 2 bases and J by 8 bases, 7 bases remained unmatched. This CDR3 comprises 15 residues. DNA for the CDR3: TGTGCCAGCAGCGTTACACAGGGGTCGGATTCACCCCTCCACTTT. The encoded protein is CASSVTQGSDSPLHF.

The chain uses TRBV19 and TRBJ1-5; 7 bases agree with TRBD1. Germline trimming cut 8 bases from V and 2 bases from J; bases unmatched to any gene: 9. Germline values: CDR1 LNHDA, CDR2 SQIVND (reference sequence). The CDR3 loop spans 15 amino acids. This chain's CDR3 is CASGPLQGGNQPQHF. The CDR3 region has the DNA TGTGCCAGTGGCCCTTTGCAGGGGGGCAATCAGCCCCAGCATTTT.